The present T cell receptor (beta chain) was sequenced within a study of control samples from healthy donors and cancer patients. The CDR3 is made up of 14 amino acids. Germline V gene sequence: CDR1 SGHTA, CDR2 FQGNSA. The trim removed 4 bases at V and 5 bases at J, leaving 7 bases unmatched. Here immunoSEQ multiplex PCR was the method, and the copy in TCRdb shows in-frame clones only, minus some. Among about 55,000 clones listed, approximately 86% were seen once. J is TRBJ1-1 and V is TRBV7-2; 7 positions agree with TRBD1. The source material was blood. This clonotype was obtained from a man aged 45-65 years in good health. In DNA, the CDR3 is TGTGCCAGCAGCTCCCAAGGCAGGGGGACTGAAGCTTTCTTT. Translation: CASSSQGRGTEAFF.